These 15 T cell receptor beta chains were all obtained from the same sample, sequenced in a study of identifying expanded T cells in peripheral blood. TCRdb keeps only in-frame clones here, not all; method: immunoSEQ multiplex PCR. The sample lists about 100,000 clones; 70% to 90% were seen once. Material for sequencing was blood. The origin of the receptors is a person aged 18-69 years in good health.

The genes are TRBV27 and TRBJ1-6; 10 bases are shared with TRBD1. The junction had 10 bases not matched to a gene; V was cut back by 5 bases and J by 0 bases. The CDR3 extends over 19 amino acids. CDR1 MNHEY and CDR2 SMNVEV come from the germline V gene (reference sequence). The CDR3 coding sequence is TGTGCCAGCAGTCGGCTGTGGACAGGGGGAAGCTCCTATAATTCACCCCTCCACTTT. Translating it yields CASSRLWTGGSSYNSPLHF.

This clone is categorized as large. The genes are TRBV6-5 and TRBJ2-1, with 9 bases aligning to TRBD2. Germline V gene lookup returns CDR1 MNHEY and CDR2 SVGAGI. CDR3 size: 15 residues. V gave up 0 bases and J gave up 10 bases; unmatched junction bases: 7. CDR3 loop: CASSYSSGLANEQFF. Written as DNA, the CDR3 is TGTGCCAGCAGTTACTCCTCGGGACTAGCAAACGAGCAGTTCTTC.

The chain joins TRBV19 to TRBJ1-3; no clear D gene. The V gene lost 3 bases and the J gene lost 0 bases, with 6 bases spanning the gap. Germline CDR1 reads LNHDA; CDR2 reads SQIVND (reference sequence). The CDR3 sequence is 14 residues long. CDR3 DNA: TGTGCCAGTAGTATTCCTCACTCTGGAAACACCATATATTTT. It specifies CASSIPHSGNTIYF.

This chain uses TRBV5-4 with TRBJ2-2, with D perhaps matching TRBD1 (5 bases). There are 17 residues in the CDR3. V lost 0 bases to trimming and J lost 0 bases, with 12 bases between them. Germline CDR1 and CDR2: SGHNT and YYREEE (reference sequence). The CDR3, as DNA: TGTGCCAGCAGCTTGGACGGACACAACTCGAACACCGGGGAGCTGTTTTTT. Its protein is CASSLDGHNSNTGELFF.

V gene TRBV30 combines with J gene TRBJ2-5, with D perhaps matching TRBD1 (6 bases). V was pared by 7 bases and J by 4 bases, with 13 bases between. Per the germline V gene, CDR1 is GTSNPN and CDR2 is SVGIG (reference sequence). CDR3 size: 12 residues. CDR3 sequence (DNA): TGTGCCTCCCGGCAGGGGTCAGAGACCCAGTACTTC. Its protein is CASRQGSETQYF.

The CDR3 is CASSTFGQPYGYTF. The DNA of the CDR3 is TGTGCCAGTAGTACCTTCGGACAGCCCTATGGCTACACCTTC. The rearrangement uses TRBV19 and TRBJ1-2, with a tentative D call TRBD1 (6 bases). This CDR3 has 14 residues. Germline values: CDR1 LNHDA, CDR2 SQIVND (reference sequence). V gave up 4 bases and J gave up 4 bases, with 13 bases separating them.

The chain recombines TRBV4-3 with TRBJ1-1; perhaps TRBD1 as D (5 bases). CDR3 length equals 18 residues. V shed 0 bases and J shed 1 base, with 18 bases lying between them. CDR1 is LGHNA and CDR2 is YSLEER in the germline V gene. CDR3 nucleotide sequence: TGCGCCAGCAGCCAAGATCTTCCATCGACAGTACCGAACACTGAAGCTTTCTTT. Its protein product is CASSQDLPSTVPNTEAFF.

The gene calls are TRBV6-5 and TRBJ1-5; the D gene is possibly TRBD1 (5 bases). The CDR3 is made up of 14 amino acids. The V gene lost 6 bases and the J gene lost 5 bases, with 14 bases spanning the gap. The germline V gene has CDR1 MNHEY and CDR2 SVGAGI. CDR3 DNA sequence: TGTGCCAGCAGCTTGCACAGGAGACATCAGCCCCAGCATTTT. This translates into CASSLHRRHQPQHF.

This CDR3 is CASSNNNSPLHF. The CDR3 DNA reads as TGTGCCAGCAGCAACAACAATTCACCCCTCCACTTT. The V and J genes are TRBV9 and TRBJ1-6; D call uncertain. Germline values: CDR1 SGDLS, CDR2 YYNGEE. The CDR3 is made up of 12 amino acids. With 4 bases removed from V and 7 bases from J, the gap between germline ends came to 6 bases.

This clone was seen a handful of times. This rearrangement joins TRBV7-9 to TRBJ1-2, with D perhaps TRBD1 (5 bases). The CDR3 consists of 13 residues. The germline gives CDR1 SEHNR, CDR2 FQNEAQ (reference sequence). V dropped 5 bases and J dropped 4 bases, with 11 bases sitting between them. CDR3 sequence reads: CASSPTVSYGYTF. CDR3 DNA sequence: TGTGCCAGCAGCCCGACAGTAAGCTATGGCTACACCTTC.

Worth noting for this clone: This could be a read error, since a much larger clone is one nucleotide away. This chain joins TRBV7-9 and TRBJ1-1, with no clear D. The CDR3 runs 11 residues. Per the germline V gene, CDR1 is SEHNR and CDR2 is FQNEAQ (reference sequence). CDR3 nucleotide sequence: TGTTCCAGCAGCTTAGGAACTGAAGCTTTCTTT. Translation: CSSSLGTEAFF.

The chain employs TRBV7-3 and TRBJ2-1; TRBD1 aligns across 9 bases. Germline assignment: CDR1 SGHTA and CDR2 FQGTGA. V was pared by 0 bases and J by 7 bases, with 7 bases of the junction left unmatched. The CDR3 consists of 16 residues. The CDR3 reads CASSLTAGQGFNEQFF. Here the CDR3 DNA reads TGTGCCAGCAGCTTAACCGCGGGACAGGGATTTAATGAGCAGTTCTTC.

The chain links TRBV19 to TRBJ1-2; tentatively, D is TRBD1 (5 bases). The germline gives CDR1 LNHDA, CDR2 SQIVND (reference sequence). This CDR3 region has 15 residues. The V and J ends lost 5 bases and 6 bases respectively, with 19 bases between them. This CDR3 reads CASSPTGTPRDGYTF. The CDR3 coding sequence is TGTGCCAGTAGTCCGACCGGGACCCCGAGGGATGGCTACACCTTC.

V usage is TRBV7-2 and J usage is TRBJ2-1; TRBD2 matches 9 bases. CDR3 length: 15 residues. The trim removed 3 bases at V and 9 bases at J, leaving 9 bases unmatched. Germline CDR1 reads SGHTA; CDR2 reads FQGNSA. The DNA of the CDR3 is TGTGCCAGCAGCTTCAAGGGACTAGCCGGGGGTGAGCAGTTCTTC. It encodes CASSFKGLAGGEQFF.

CDR3 protein: CAWSVPWEDEQFF. The CDR3 DNA follows: TGTGCCTGGAGTGTACCCTGGGAGGATGAGCAGTTCTTC. The rearrangement joins TRBV30 to TRBJ2-1, with a tentative D call TRBD2 (6 bases). The V and J ends lost 0 bases and 8 bases respectively, with 11 bases between them. Germline CDR1 reads GTSNPN; CDR2 reads SVGIG (reference sequence). The CDR3 length is 13 residues. Drawing the rest from reference TRBV30 and TRBJ2-1, the complete variable domain is SQTIHQWPATLVQPVGSPLSLECTVEGTSNPNLYWYRQAAGRGLQLLFYSVGIGQISSEVPQNLSASRPQDRQFILSSKKLLLSDSGFYLCAWSVPWEDEQFFGPGTRLTVL.